Presented here are 28 T cell receptor beta chains from one specimen sequenced in a study of cytomegalovirus exposure and HLA in healthy donors. Primers: 60 Vbeta forward and 13 Jbeta reverse. Clones were read by immunoSEQ multiplex PCR, and TCRdb kept only the in-frame ones, dropping some. The data hold some 120,000 clones, with about four fifths observed a single time. Sequencing was done on a sample of PBMCs. The source is a male donor in good health and CMV-seropositive.

The chain links TRBV13 to TRBJ2-1; 14 nucleotides match TRBD2. Germline-derived CDR1 and CDR2 are PRHDT and FYEKMQ (reference sequence). The CDR3 sequence is 17 residues long. Trimming removed 5 bases from V and 4 bases from J; junction bases left unmatched: 7. The CDR3 protein is CASSAGLAGGVYNEQFF. The CDR3 nucleotides are TGTGCCAGCAGCGCCGGACTAGCGGGAGGCGTATACAATGAGCAGTTCTTC.

The chain combines TRBV28 with TRBJ2-7; 11 bases fit TRBD1. The CDR3 covers 15 residues. The ends lost 2 bases at V and 3 bases at J; junction bases unmatched: 3. Germline CDR1 and CDR2: MDHEN and SYDVKM. CDR3 in amino acids: CASSLIGTGGYEQYF. Here the CDR3 DNA reads TGTGCCAGCAGTTTAATCGGGACAGGGGGCTACGAGCAGTACTTC.

The V gene is TRBV28, the J gene TRBJ2-3; a weak D match, TRBD2 (5 bases). CDR3 length: 14 residues. The V gene's germline CDR1 is MDHEN and CDR2 SYDVKM. Trimming took off 6 bases at V and 1 base at J, with 11 bases between the two ends. The CDR3 spells CASRSWGGTDTQYF. In DNA, the CDR3 is TGTGCCAGCAGGTCGTGGGGAGGCACAGATACGCAGTATTTT.

Only a few counts were recorded for this clone. This chain's CDR3 is CASRLSPDRGGANVLTF. CDR3 nucleotide sequence: TGTGCCAGCAGACTATCTCCCGACAGGGGTGGGGCCAACGTCCTGACTTTC. V usage is TRBV28 and J usage is TRBJ2-6, with 8 bases matching TRBD1. The CDR3 contains 17 residues. The germline V gene encodes CDR1 MDHEN and CDR2 SYDVKM. V was clipped by 6 bases and J by 3 bases; unmatched bases: 10.

This clone was found a few times. The chain uses TRBV7-9 and TRBJ2-7; D possibly corresponds to TRBD2 (5 bases). The V end lost 3 bases, the J end lost 2 bases, and 11 bases lay between the germline ends. Germline values: CDR1 SEHNR, CDR2 FQNEAQ (reference sequence). The CDR3 is made up of 14 amino acids. The CDR3 DNA follows: TGTGCCAGCAGCTTCTTTAGCGAGACCTACGAGCAGTACTTC. Protein: CASSFFSETYEQYF.

The chain couples TRBV5-1 to TRBJ2-3; 9 bases are a match to TRBD2. With 6 bases clipped from V and 5 bases from J, the junction kept 7 bases outside the gene matches. Germline CDR1 and CDR2: SGHRS and YFSETQ. There are 14 residues in the CDR3. As DNA, the CDR3 is TGCGCCAGCAATGGCGGGAGGGCCGGAGATACGCAGTATTTT. It is translated as CASNGGRAGDTQYF.

The gene calls are TRBV6-5 and TRBJ1-1; 8 bases match TRBD1. CDR3 length: 14 residues. Germline CDR1 reads MNHEY; CDR2 reads SVGAGI. Trimming cost V 4 bases and J 6 bases; bases outside gene matches: 7. CDR3 loop: CASSSGQVHSEAFF. As DNA, the CDR3 is TGTGCCAGCAGTTCGGGACAGGTGCATTCTGAAGCTTTCTTT.

The chain couples TRBV5-1 to TRBJ2-4, with 7 bases lining up with TRBD1. V lost 0 bases to trimming and J lost 6 bases; unmatched junction nucleotides: 3. CDR1 is SGHRS, CDR2 YFSETQ, per germline. The CDR3 extends over 14 amino acids. The CDR3 coding sequence is TGCGCCAGCAGCTTGGGGGACAGAATAAACATTCAGTACTTC. Residues: CASSLGDRINIQYF.

The rearrangement uses TRBV9 and TRBJ2-1; TRBD1 agrees at 10 bases. The CDR3 totals 15 residues. The junction had 10 bases not matched to a gene; V was cut back by 3 bases and J by 10 bases. Germline V gene data show CDR1 as SGDLS and CDR2 as YYNGEE. CDR3 sequence: CASSDRDRGVGEQFF. The CDR3, as DNA: TGTGCCAGCAGCGACCGGGACAGGGGAGTAGGGGAGCAGTTCTTC.

This clone was counted only a few times. This sequence joins TRBV19 and TRBJ2-1; D is ambiguous. The V end was cut by 10 bases, the J end by 10 bases, with 14 bases between. Germline V gives CDR1 LNHDA, CDR2 SQIVND (reference sequence). The CDR3 spans 11 residues. CDR3 loop: CATSALGEQFF. CDR3 in DNA: TGTGCCACCTCCGCCCTAGGAGAGCAGTTCTTC. Looking up the rest from reference TRBV19 and TRBJ2-1 gives the full variable domain: DGGITQSPKYLFRKEGQNVTLSCEQNLNHDAMYWYRQDPGQGLRLIYYSQIVNDFQKGDIAEGYSVSREKKESFPLTVTSAQKNPTAFYLCATSALGEQFFGPGTRLTVL.

This chain connects TRBV28 to TRBJ2-3; D might be TRBD1 (5 bases). The germline gives CDR1 MDHEN, CDR2 SYDVKM. CDR3 length: 18 amino acids. The V end lost 5 bases, the J end lost 1 base, and 22 bases lay between the germline ends. In nucleotides, the CDR3 is TGTGCCAGCAGTCTTTATAGGGGTTCGTTCCTTGGCACAGATACGCAGTATTTT. Encoded protein: CASSLYRGSFLGTDTQYF.

The V and J genes are TRBV6-1 and TRBJ1-6; D call uncertain. V dropped 1 base and J dropped 0 bases, with 7 bases sitting between them. The germline V gene encodes CDR1 MNHNS and CDR2 SASEGT. The CDR3 is made up of 16 amino acids. CDR3 sequence reads: CASSEVWSSYNSPLHF. The CDR3 DNA sequence: TGTGCCAGCAGTGAAGTCTGGAGCTCCTATAATTCACCCCTCCACTTT.

V and J are TRBV11-1 and TRBJ2-3, with 8 bases matching TRBD2. This CDR3 comprises 16 residues. V shed 5 bases and J 4 bases; nucleotides not matched to a gene: 11. Looked up from germline, CDR1 is SGHAT and CDR2 is FQDESV (reference sequence). CDR3 protein: CASSPFRAGGADTQYF. CDR3 sequence (DNA): TGTGCCAGCAGCCCGTTCCGGGCGGGAGGAGCAGATACGCAGTATTTT.

This clone was observed once. This chain links TRBV28 with TRBJ2-7, with D perhaps matching TRBD1 (6 bases). Trimming shortened V by 3 bases and J by 0 bases, and 15 bases separated the two germline ends. Germline-derived CDR1 and CDR2 are MDHEN and SYDVKM. This CDR3 spans 16 amino acids. CDR3 coding DNA: TGTGCCAGCAGTTTCGCCAGGGGCCCTAGCTCCTACGAGCAGTACTTC. Translating gives CASSFARGPSSYEQYF.

This clone was seen more than once but under ten times. The chain is built from TRBV28 and TRBJ1-4; the D gene is possibly TRBD1 (6 bases). The V end was cut by 6 bases, the J end by 8 bases, with 19 bases between. Per the germline V gene, CDR1 is MDHEN and CDR2 is SYDVKM. The length of the CDR3 is 15 residues. In nucleotides, the CDR3 is TGTGCCAGCAGCCTAGAACAGGGAGGGAAAGAAAAACTGTTTTTT. It yields the protein CASSLEQGGKEKLFF.

The V call is TRBV30, the J call TRBJ2-7; D is unclear. V lost 5 bases to trimming and J lost 2 bases, with 10 bases between them. The CDR3 consists of 12 residues. CDR1 is GTSNPN, CDR2 SVGIG, per germline (reference sequence). The CDR3, as DNA: TGTGCCTGGTCCAGTGAACCCTACGAGCAGTACTTC. Encoded protein: CAWSSEPYEQYF. The full variable domain, its missing parts supplied by reference TRBV30 and TRBJ2-7, is SQTIHQWPATLVQPVGSPLSLECTVEGTSNPNLYWYRQAAGRGLQLLFYSVGIGQISSEVPQNLSASRPQDRQFILSSKKLLLSDSGFYLCAWSSEPYEQYFGPGTRLTVT.

This clone was observed a handful of times. The rearrangement links TRBV5-1 to TRBJ1-6; 9 bases agree with TRBD1. V lost 3 bases to trimming and J lost 7 bases; unmatched junction nucleotides: 2. The CDR3 contains 14 residues. Germline values: CDR1 SGHRS, CDR2 YFSETQ. CDR3 region: CASSSGQGNSPLHF. The CDR3 nucleotides read TGCGCCAGCAGCTCGGGACAGGGAAATTCACCCCTCCACTTT.

This rearrangement joins TRBV19 to TRBJ2-1; D possibly corresponds to TRBD2 (7 bases). V was trimmed by 6 bases and J by 6 bases, leaving 18 bases between them. The CDR3 loop spans 15 amino acids. Germline-derived CDR1 and CDR2 are LNHDA and SQIVND (reference sequence). CDR3 region: CASSRGRGGLNEQFF. The CDR3 bases are TGTGCCAGTAGCAGAGGTAGGGGGGGCCTCAATGAGCAGTTCTTC.

The chain has TRBV7-2 and TRBJ2-7; 9 nucleotides match TRBD2. This CDR3 comprises 13 residues. After removal of 5 bases from V and 8 bases from J, the junction contained 7 bases not matched to a gene. CDR1 and CDR2 from the germline V gene are SGHTA and FQGNSA. Here the CDR3 reads CASSTTGTSKQYF. The CDR3, as DNA: TGTGCCAGCAGCACAACGGGGACTAGCAAGCAGTACTTC.

The CDR3 loop is CASRPRVTRRPHGYTF. The CDR3 nucleotides read TGTGCCAGCAGGCCGAGAGTTACCCGGAGGCCCCATGGCTACACCTTC. This chain connects TRBV7-8 to TRBJ1-2; D call uncertain. This CDR3 contains 16 residues. Looked up from germline, CDR1 is SGHVS and CDR2 is FQNEAQ. Between the trimmed V and J ends, which lost 6 bases and 6 bases, there was a span of 23 bases. The variable domain in full, completed from reference TRBV7-8 and TRBJ1-2, reads GAGVSQSPRYKVAKRGQDVALRCDPISGHVSLFWYQQALGQGPEFLTYFQNEAQLDKSGLPSDRFFAERPEGSVSTLKIQRTQQEDSAVYLCASRPRVTRRPHGYTFGSGTRLTVV.

In this sample, this clone turned up a few times. The gene calls are TRBV11-3 and TRBJ2-3; 13 nucleotides match TRBD2. CDR1 and CDR2 (germline): SGHNT, YENEEA. The V gene end was trimmed by 4 bases and the J gene end by 4 bases; junction bases not matched to a gene: 8. The CDR3 is 17 residues long. The DNA for the CDR3 is TGTGCCAGCAGCTCCCGGACTAGCGGGGGAAAGGCAGATACGCAGTATTTT. Its translation is CASSSRTSGGKADTQYF.

V usage is TRBV2 and J usage is TRBJ2-2; the match to TRBD2 covers 10 bases. The CDR3 runs to 16 residues. The V segment lost 3 bases and the J segment 5 bases; nucleotides outside the gene matches: 6. Germline V gene sequence: CDR1 SNHLY, CDR2 FYNNEI. The CDR3 DNA follows: TGTGCCAGCAGTGAGATAGGAGCGGGAGGGACCGGGGAGCTGTTTTTT. It is translated as CASSEIGAGGTGELFF.

This clone was counted between two and nine times. This rearrangement joins TRBV10-3 to TRBJ2-3; tentatively, D is TRBD2 (5 bases). The CDR3 loop spans 14 amino acids. V lost 6 bases, J lost 0 bases, and 10 bases lay in between. Germline values: CDR1 ENHRY, CDR2 SYGVKD. The CDR3 spells CAIRDFASTDTQYF. Here the CDR3 DNA reads TGTGCCATCAGGGACTTTGCTAGCACAGATACGCAGTATTTT.

The chain employs TRBV7-2 and TRBJ2-1; D is unclear. V lost 3 bases and J 5 bases, leaving 5 bases between the germline ends. The CDR3 sequence is 12 residues long. The V gene's germline CDR1 is SGHTA and CDR2 FQGNSA. This chain's CDR3 is CASSLAHNEQFF. CDR3 sequence (DNA): TGTGCCAGCAGCTTGGCCCACAATGAGCAGTTCTTC.

The chain is built from TRBV5-4 and TRBJ2-3, with 11 nucleotides matching TRBD2. The germline V gene has CDR1 SGHNT and CDR2 YYREEE (reference sequence). V shed 4 bases, J shed 10 bases, and the junction held 14 bases outside the gene matches. The CDR3 contains 16 residues. The CDR3 DNA reads TGTGCCAGCAGCGTCCCGGGACTAGCGGACCCCCCTGCGCAGTATTTT. Translated, it gives CASSVPGLADPPAQYF.

The chain is built from TRBV15 and TRBJ2-5; TRBD1 might be the D (5 bases). Trimming stripped 5 bases from V and 4 bases from J, with 17 bases between. CDR1 LNHNV and CDR2 YYDKDF come from the germline V gene (reference sequence). The CDR3 is 15 residues long. The CDR3 nucleotides are TGTGCCACCAGCTACCTACCAGGGTCTGGAGAGACCCAGTACTTC. Protein: CATSYLPGSGETQYF. Based on the CDR3 plus reference TRBV15 and TRBJ2-5, the full variable domain is DAMVIQNPRYQVTQFGKPVTLSCSQTLNHNVMYWYQQKSSQAPKLLFHYYDKDFNNEADTPDNFQSRRPNTSFCFLDIRSPGLGDTAMYLCATSYLPGSGETQYFGPGTRLLVL.

CDR3: CASQGGYTDTQYF. The CDR3 DNA reads as TGTGCCAGCCAGGGAGGATACACAGATACGCAGTATTTT. The rearrangement links TRBV28 to TRBJ2-3, with D possibly being TRBD2 (6 bases). V dropped 8 bases and J dropped 2 bases, with 11 bases sitting between them. This CDR3 spans 13 amino acids. Germline V gives CDR1 MDHEN, CDR2 SYDVKM.

The chain is built from TRBV5-6 and TRBJ2-5; 8 bases are shared with TRBD2. The germline gives CDR1 SGHDT, CDR2 YYEEEE. CDR3 size: 16 residues. The ends lost 7 bases at V and 0 bases at J; junction bases unmatched: 11. This CDR3 reads CASSPGASGYQETQYF. The CDR3 DNA reads TGTGCCAGCTCCCCGGGGGCTAGCGGGTACCAAGAGACCCAGTACTTC.